The sample holds many counts of the clone carrying this TCR beta chain. It was genomic DNA that served as the template for profiling TCR beta VDJ and CDR3. TCRdb independently ran MiXCR on the reads; one entry per CDR3 protein. The sample includes about 62,000 distinct CDR3 sequences, around 55% seen only once; the top ten take under 3%. Unmatched junction bases numbered 7, after V lost 3 bases and J lost 1 base. Germline CDR1 and CDR2: LGHNA and YNFKEQ. CDR3 length: 16 amino acids. The record originates from a study of CD8+CD57+ T cells in acquired aplastic anemia. Across the study: Healthy donors had, on average, around 11 million reads for their CD4+ cells.

The chain joins TRBV4-2 to TRBJ2-7; 9 positions match TRBD2. This receptor was obtained from a human donor in good health, serving as a control. Sequencing was performed on sorted CD4+, CD8+, or CD8+CD57+ T cells (not recorded which) from PBMCs. CDR3 residues: CASSQGTSGWSYEQYF. In nucleotides, the CDR3 is TGTGCCAGCAGCCAGGGTACTAGCGGGTGGTCCTACGAGCAGTACTTC.